Each of the 28 T cell receptor beta chains below was sequenced from the same sample in a study of T cells expressing NK-cell markers. TCRdb reprocessed the 5' RACE reads and keeps a single row for each CDR3 protein, giving no DNA. Recorded for this sample: a few hundred thousand distinct CDR3 sequences. The specimen sequenced was blood T cells: a sorted CD56 or NKG2C T cell subset, CD4+ or CD8+ T cells, or bulk PBMC T cells (not recorded which). These TCRs come from a man aged 18-69 years in good health.

This sequence joins TRBV9 and TRBJ1-3. This CDR3 is 13 amino acids long. The germline V gene encodes CDR1 SGDLS and CDR2 YYNGEE. This CDR3 reads CASSVGRGNTIYF.

CDR3 loop: CASSRLQGVTEAFF. The chain uses TRBV12-3 or TRBV12-4 and TRBJ1-1; the TCRdb D gene call, TRBD1, has no DNA to confirm it. This CDR3 comprises 14 residues.

V and J are TRBV7-8 and TRBJ2-1; the D gene TCRdb calls, TRBD1, cannot be checked with no DNA. Germline assignment: CDR1 SGHVS and CDR2 FQNEAQ. The CDR3 totals 17 residues. The CDR3 sequence: CASSLVGGWGTYNEQFF.

The V gene is TRBV7-9, the J gene TRBJ1-6; lacking DNA, the TRBD1 call made by TCRdb goes unchecked. Germline V lookup: CDR1 SEHNR, CDR2 FQNEAQ (reference sequence). CDR3 size: 15 residues. The CDR3 spells CASSLGEGWHSPLHF.

The gene calls are TRBV20-1 and TRBJ1-5; TCRdb reports TRBD1, a call that lacks DNA to check it against. The CDR3 covers 15 residues. The germline V gene encodes CDR1 DFQATT and CDR2 SNEGSKA (reference sequence). CDR3 loop: CSARGGTASNQPQHF.

J is TRBJ2-2 and V is TRBV29-1. Germline values: CDR1 SQVTM, CDR2 ANQGSEA. CDR3 length equals 11 residues. CDR3 region: CSGGNTGELFF.

The chain recombines TRBV20-1 with TRBJ2-1; without DNA, the TCRdb call of TRBD2 cannot be checked. Per germline, CDR1 DFQATT and CDR2 SNEGSKA (reference sequence). The CDR3 is made up of 15 amino acids. The CDR3 sequence is CSANKRGAGGNEQFF.

The chain recombines TRBV5-1 with TRBJ1-1; lacking DNA, the TRBD1 call made by TCRdb goes unchecked. The CDR3 loop spans 15 amino acids. Germline values: CDR1 SGHRS, CDR2 YFSETQ. CDR3 sequence: CASSIRTGVDTEAFF.

V gene TRBV29-1 combines with J gene TRBJ1-2; as DNA is missing, the TRBD1 call by TCRdb cannot be tested. CDR1 SQVTM and CDR2 ANQGSEA come from the germline V gene. The CDR3 covers 12 residues. This chain's CDR3 is CSEEDRSWGYTF.

V usage is TRBV20-1 and J usage is TRBJ1-2; the D call from TCRdb, TRBD1, cannot be confirmed without DNA. This CDR3 has 13 residues. Germline V CDR1 and CDR2: DFQATT, SNEGSKA (reference sequence). The CDR3 reads CSAWTGPNYGYTF.

The genes are TRBV27 and TRBJ2-7; TCRdb returns TRBD1, unconfirmable since there is no DNA. The CDR3 spans 14 residues. Germline V gives CDR1 MNHEY, CDR2 SMNVEV (reference sequence). The CDR3 loop reads CASSRDRGVYEQYF.

V and J are TRBV28 and TRBJ1-5; TCRdb outputs TRBD1, but without DNA this stays unchecked. Germline CDR1 reads MDHEN; CDR2 reads SYDVKM. The CDR3 is made up of 16 amino acids. CDR3 sequence reads: CASSSTGSRSNQPQHF. The full variable domain, with the rest looked up from reference TRBV28 and TRBJ1-5, is DVKVTQSSRYLVKRTGEKVFLECVQDMDHENMFWYRQDPGLGLRLIYFSYDVKMKEKGDIPEGYSVSREKKERFSLILESASTNQTSMYLCASSSTGSRSNQPQHFGDGTRLSIL.

The chain uses TRBV20-1 and TRBJ2-3; TCRdb's D call of TRBD2 is untestable without DNA. Germline CDR1 and CDR2: DFQATT and SNEGSKA (reference sequence). This CDR3 is built from 19 residues. This CDR3 reads CSASLFGVGGLLSTDTQYF.

This chain links TRBV5-1 with TRBJ2-1; the TCRdb call, TRBD1, lacks DNA for checking. The CDR3 is made up of 14 amino acids. CDR1 is SGHRS, CDR2 YFSETQ, per germline. CDR3 region: CASTTAGVVNEQFF.

The chain links TRBV28 to TRBJ2-2; absent DNA, TCRdb's TRBD2 call cannot be checked. The CDR3 totals 15 residues. The V gene's germline CDR1 is MDHEN and CDR2 SYDVKM. CDR3 loop: CASSSWAGGTGELFF. The variable domain in full, completed from reference TRBV28 and TRBJ2-2, reads DVKVTQSSRYLVKRTGEKVFLECVQDMDHENMFWYRQDPGLGLRLIYFSYDVKMKEKGDIPEGYSVSREKKERFSLILESASTNQTSMYLCASSSWAGGTGELFFGEGSRLTVL.

The V gene is TRBV20-1, the J gene TRBJ2-1; TCRdb's assignment of TRBD1 cannot be checked, as there is no DNA. CDR1 is DFQATT, CDR2 SNEGSKA, per germline (reference sequence). The CDR3 has 12 amino acids. The chain's CDR3 is CSARQGPGEQFF.

The chain uses TRBV27 and TRBJ1-1. The CDR3 is made up of 14 amino acids. CDR1 MNHEY and CDR2 SMNVEV come from the germline V gene (reference sequence). The CDR3 spells CASSRYGSNTEAFF.

The V gene is TRBV6-1, the J gene TRBJ1-5; TCRdb calls TRBD1, which cannot be checked without DNA. The germline V gene encodes CDR1 MNHNS and CDR2 SASEGT. The CDR3 runs 14 residues. This CDR3 reads CASSARTGDQPQHF.

The chain combines TRBV27 with TRBJ1-5; the D gene TCRdb calls, TRBD1, cannot be checked with no DNA. The CDR3 is 17 amino acids. CDR1 and CDR2 from the germline V gene are MNHEY and SMNVEV (reference sequence). The CDR3 sequence is CASSLGRTGLSNQPQHF.

The CDR3 reads CASSHIAGAQYF. The chain links TRBV12-3 or TRBV12-4 to TRBJ2-3; checking the TCRdb D call of TRBD2 is not possible without DNA. This CDR3 has 12 residues.

This chain connects TRBV30 to TRBJ1-6; TCRdb outputs TRBD1, but without DNA this stays unchecked. Germline V lookup: CDR1 GTSNPN, CDR2 SVGIG (reference sequence). CDR3 size: 15 residues. The CDR3 spells CAWSVGGVNNSPLHF.

The rearrangement joins TRBV5-4 to TRBJ2-5; TCRdb's D call, TRBD2, is unchecked because there is no DNA. CDR3 length equals 17 residues. Per germline, CDR1 SGHNT and CDR2 YYREEE (reference sequence). The CDR3 sequence is CASSLGTSGGAEETQYF.

The chain links TRBV11-1 to TRBJ2-1; with no DNA, the TCRdb D assignment of TRBD2 cannot be verified. From germline, CDR1 is SGHAT and CDR2 FQDESV (reference sequence). This CDR3 region has 15 residues. This CDR3 reads CASSSFLAGGYEQFF.

The V and J genes are TRBV2 and TRBJ1-5; TCRdb outputs TRBD1, but without DNA this stays unchecked. Looked up from germline, CDR1 is SNHLY and CDR2 is FYNNEI. The CDR3 length is 13 residues. The CDR3 loop is CASTRDRAEPQHF.

The V gene is TRBV25-1, the J gene TRBJ2-7; TCRdb returns TRBD1, unconfirmable since there is no DNA. Germline V gene sequence: CDR1 MGHDK, CDR2 SYGVNS. The CDR3 runs 14 residues. Here the CDR3 reads CASSERDRAGEQYF.

The chain recombines TRBV12-3 or TRBV12-4 with TRBJ1-2. CDR3 size: 14 residues. The CDR3 spells CASSFSGVAYGYTF.

V and J are TRBV5-5 and TRBJ1-2. Germline CDR1 is SGHKS and CDR2 is YYEKEE (reference sequence). The CDR3 sequence is 15 residues long. This CDR3 reads CASSLVLDGLYGYTF.

This chain uses TRBV7-9 with TRBJ2-7. Germline-derived CDR1 and CDR2 are SEHNR and FQNEAQ (reference sequence). This CDR3 region has 15 residues. The CDR3 here is CASSRDLWASYEQYF. Looking up the rest from reference TRBV7-9 and TRBJ2-7 gives the full variable domain: DTGVSQNPRHKITKRGQNVTFRCDPISEHNRLYWYRQTLGQGPEFLTYFQNEAQLEKSRLLSDRFSAERPKGSFSTLEIQRTEQGDSAMYLCASSRDLWASYEQYFGPGTRLTVT.